What follows is one TCR beta chain and its context. What it binds is unknown. 5'RACE primed at constant segments yielded TCR alpha and TCR beta cDNA libraries bearing sample barcodes and UMIs. TCRdb redid the calling of the 5' RACE reads with MiXCR, one entry per CDR3 protein. The table lists 400,000 or so distinct CDR3 sequences, approximately 21% of them singletons. V was cut by 6 bases and J by 0 bases, with 15 bases left in between. The length of the CDR3 is 16 residues. The sample belongs to a study of T-cell memory formation after mild COVID-19. Study overall: Largely donor-specific sequence clusters came from two donors. Study-level findings and limits: Clones that contracted clustered mainly in CM and EM if CD4+ and in EMRA if CD8+. Day 15 to 85 contractors were CD4/CD8 balanced; later expanders leaned CD4+.

The sequencing sample was made of PBMCs or a T cell subset sorted from them (not recorded which). This sequence originates from an adult woman who had mild COVID-19 (a few samples of this study predate the infection). Cell type and time point are not known. The chain uses TRBV12-3 or TRBV12-4 and TRBJ2-1, with D perhaps matching TRBD1 (6 bases). CDR3 loop: CASSTRGPTSYNEQFF. The CDR3 DNA reads TGTGCCAGCAGCACCAGGGGCCCCACCTCCTACAATGAGCAGTTCTTC.